The 26 T cell receptor beta chains reported below all come from one sample, sequenced in a study of beta chain features in type 1 diabetes. The sequenced template was cDNA made from the entire isolated RNA. The protocol was immunoSEQ multiplex PCR, while the TCRdb copy is restricted to in-frame clones and leaves out a portion. The profile covers hundreds of thousands of clones, with about an eighth appearing a single time and more than 0.045% taken by the ten largest. Sequenced sample: naive CD4+ T cells from blood. These receptor sequences come from a woman between 18 and 29 years old in good health.

Only a few counts were recorded for this clone. V and J are TRBV7-2 and TRBJ2-2; 10 nucleotides match TRBD2. V dropped 5 bases and J dropped 6; count of bases not matched to a gene: 12. This CDR3 comprises 17 residues. The V gene's germline CDR1 is SGHTA and CDR2 FQGNSA. As DNA, the CDR3 is TGTGCCAGCAGCCGAGGTTGGAGCGGGAGGGCGGCCGGGGAGCTGTTTTTT. This translates into CASSRGWSGRAAGELFF.

The rearrangement uses TRBV2 and TRBJ2-5; 8 bases are shared with TRBD2. J was trimmed by 2 bases and V by 7 bases; bases with no gene match: 6. Germline CDR1 SNHLY, CDR2 FYNNEI. The CDR3 covers 14 residues. The CDR3 region has the DNA TGTGCCAGCAACCCCGGGGGGGGGCAAGAGACCCAGTACTTC. It yields the protein CASNPGGGQETQYF.

This clone was found once. The chain has TRBV7-9 and TRBJ2-1, with D possibly matching TRBD2 (6 bases). The germline CDR1 and CDR2 sequences are SEHNR and FQNEAQ (reference sequence). This CDR3 has 16 amino acids. The V gene lost 5 bases and the J gene lost 0 bases, with 14 bases spanning the gap. As DNA, the CDR3 is TGTGCCAGCAGCCCCTCGTTCGGGAGCTCCTACAATGAGCAGTTCTTC. This sequence encodes CASSPSFGSSYNEQFF.

A few counts support this clone. This chain connects TRBV9 to TRBJ2-5, with TRBD2 as a possible D gene (6 bases). The length of the CDR3 is 12 residues. In germline, CDR1 is SGDLS, CDR2 YYNGEE. V shed 7 bases and J shed 5 bases, with 12 bases lying between them. The CDR3: CASARAGETQYF. The CDR3 DNA follows: TGTGCCAGCGCCAGAGCGGGTGAGACCCAGTACTTC.

This clone was seen more than once but under ten times. The V call is TRBV7-2, the J call TRBJ2-1, with 7 bases identical to TRBD2. The length of the CDR3 is 14 residues. The J segment lost 13 bases and the V segment lost 5 bases, leaving 14 bases of the junction unmatched. Germline lookup yields CDR1 SGHTA and CDR2 FQGNSA. Here the CDR3 reads CASSPERGSRRQFF. In DNA form, the CDR3 reads TGTGCCAGCAGCCCGGAGCGGGGTAGCCGGAGACAGTTCTTC.

The rearrangement links TRBV5-1 to TRBJ2-7, with D tentatively TRBD2 (5 bases). Trimming cost V 1 base and J 7 bases, with 15 bases left between them. The germline gives CDR1 SGHRS, CDR2 YFSETQ. The CDR3 is made up of 14 amino acids. This CDR3 is CASSLPDSSGEQYV. The CDR3 region has the DNA TGCGCCAGCAGCTTGCCAGATAGCTCGGGGGAGCAGTACGTC.

A few counts support this clone. The J gene is TRBJ2-1, the V gene TRBV6-6; 10 bases align to TRBD2. Unmatched junction bases numbered 8, after V lost 4 bases and J lost 5 bases. Germline CDR1 and CDR2: MNHNY and SVGAGI (reference sequence). This CDR3 comprises 16 residues. CDR3 residues: CASSSAAGGLDNEQFF. CDR3 bases: TGTGCCAGCAGTTCCGCAGCGGGAGGGTTGGACAATGAGCAGTTCTTC.

This clone was seen only a few times. The CDR3 region has the DNA TGTGCCAGCAGCTTTACCCCAGATACGCAGTATTTT. As protein: CASSFTPDTQYF. The genes are TRBV7-2 and TRBJ2-3; D call uncertain. The CDR3 has 12 residues. Trimming cost V 3 bases and J 4 bases, with 5 bases left between them. CDR1 and CDR2 (germline): SGHTA, FQGNSA.

This clone was counted a few times. The chain links TRBV7-9 to TRBJ2-7, with TRBD2 matching over 8 bases. With 2 bases clipped from V and 5 bases from J, the junction kept 5 bases outside the gene matches. This CDR3 region has 14 residues. The germline CDR1 and CDR2 sequences are SEHNR and FQNEAQ (reference sequence). CDR3 in DNA: TGTGCCAGCAGCTTAACGGGAGGGCCAGACGAGCAGTACTTC. Protein product: CASSLTGGPDEQYF.

This clone has only a few counts. The chain uses TRBV5-1 and TRBJ2-1, with D tentatively TRBD1 (6 bases). Trimming left V 5 bases short and J 8 bases short, with 14 bases between. Germline V gives CDR1 SGHRS, CDR2 YFSETQ. The CDR3 spans 13 residues. The CDR3 DNA reads TGCGCCAGCAGTCGGACAGTATACGATGAGCAGTTCTTC. Residues: CASSRTVYDEQFF.

The chain carries TRBV2 and TRBJ2-3; 8 bases are shared with TRBD1. V shed 3 bases, J shed 1 base, and the junction held 0 bases outside the gene matches. Germline lookup yields CDR1 SNHLY and CDR2 FYNNEI. CDR3 length: 14 amino acids. CDR3 sequence reads: CASSEDRGTDTQYF. The CDR3 DNA reads TGTGCCAGCAGTGAGGACAGGGGCACAGATACGCAGTATTTT.

The chain employs TRBV27 and TRBJ2-5; the match to TRBD1 covers 10 bases. With V trimmed by 5 bases and J by 5 bases, 8 bases remained unmatched. The CDR3 loop spans 15 amino acids. Germline-derived CDR1 and CDR2 are MNHEY and SMNVEV (reference sequence). The CDR3 bases are TGTGCCAGCAGTAGTTGGACAGGGGGTGGGGAGACCCAGTACTTC. This translates into CASSSWTGGGETQYF.

This clone was detected a few times. The chain joins TRBV7-9 to TRBJ2-1; 10 bases line up with TRBD1. The V and J ends lost 7 bases and 8 bases, in that order; junction bases with no gene match: 8. Looked up from germline, CDR1 is SEHNR and CDR2 is FQNEAQ (reference sequence). CDR3 length: 14 amino acids. In nucleotides, the CDR3 is TGTGCCAGCACCCTGAGACAGGGGGCCGATGAGCAGTTCTTC. Translated, it gives CASTLRQGADEQFF.

This clone was picked up a small number of times. The chain uses TRBV11-1 and TRBJ2-7; D remains ambiguous. The V end was cut by 2 bases, the J end by 2 bases, with 13 bases between. Germline CDR1 and CDR2: SGHAT and FQDESV (reference sequence). The CDR3 runs to 15 residues. CDR3 region: CASSLSRSLPYEQYF. In DNA, the CDR3 is TGTGCCAGCAGCTTATCACGTTCCCTTCCCTACGAGCAGTACTTC.

This chain uses TRBV28 with TRBJ1-1, with a possible D match to TRBD1 (5 bases). Germline V gives CDR1 MDHEN, CDR2 SYDVKM. Trimming stripped 6 bases from V and 11 bases from J, with 19 bases between. This CDR3 is 13 amino acids long. This CDR3 is CASSKDRDPGAFF. CDR3 nucleotide sequence: TGTGCCAGCAGCAAGGATCGGGACCCGGGGGCTTTCTTT. The whole variable domain, filled in from reference TRBV28 and TRBJ1-1, reads DVKVTQSSRYLVKRTGEKVFLECVQDMDHENMFWYRQDPGLGLRLIYFSYDVKMKEKGDIPEGYSVSREKKERFSLILESASTNQTSMYLCASSKDRDPGAFFGQGTRLTVV.

This clone was seen more than once but under ten times. The chain joins TRBV30 to TRBJ2-4; 7 bases agree with TRBD2. CDR3 length equals 17 residues. Losses at the gene ends were 0 bases for V and 0 bases for J; bases not matched to a gene: 8. Germline assignment: CDR1 GTSNPN and CDR2 SVGIG (reference sequence). Here the CDR3 reads CAWSVPGGVRAKNIQYF. The CDR3 bases are TGTGCCTGGAGTGTACCTGGGGGGGTCAGAGCCAAAAACATTCAGTACTTC.

Only a few counts were recorded for this clone. The chain links TRBV27 to TRBJ2-1; possibly TRBD1 or TRBD2 for D (5 bases each). The germline V and J ends were trimmed by 6 bases and 7 bases, with 13 bases remaining between them. From germline, CDR1 is MNHEY and CDR2 SMNVEV (reference sequence). This CDR3 contains 13 residues. CDR3 coding DNA: TGTGCCAGCAGCCCGGATGGGGGAAATGAGCAGTTCTTC. This sequence encodes CASSPDGGNEQFF.

The chain couples TRBV6-5 to TRBJ2-2; D gene unclear. Trimming shortened V by 8 bases and J by 0 bases, and 10 bases separated the two germline ends. The CDR3 has 14 residues. Germline loops: CDR1 MNHEY, CDR2 SVGAGI. The CDR3 loop is CASHSDPNTGELFF. CDR3 sequence (DNA): TGTGCCAGCCATAGTGACCCGAACACCGGGGAGCTGTTTTTT.

This clone was recorded a few times. This chain uses TRBV7-2 with TRBJ2-1; D is possibly TRBD1 (6 bases). This CDR3 region has 13 residues. Per the germline V gene, CDR1 is SGHTA and CDR2 is FQGNSA. V was shortened by 0 bases and J by 15 bases, with 15 bases between the two germline ends. The CDR3 sequence is CASSLAHGTSAFF. In DNA, the CDR3 is TGTGCCAGCAGCTTAGCCCACGGGACATCGGCGTTCTTC. Looking up the rest from reference TRBV7-2 and TRBJ2-1 gives the full variable domain: GAGVSQSPSNKVTEKGKDVELRCDPISGHTALYWYRQSLGQGLEFLIYFQGNSAPDKSGLPSDRFSAERTGGSVSTLTIQRTQQEDSAVYLCASSLAHGTSAFFGPGTRLTVL.

This clone has only a few counts. V is TRBV29-1 and J is TRBJ2-6; D not certain. CDR1 is SQVTM and CDR2 is ANQGSEA in the germline V gene. V lost 4 bases and J lost 0, with 7 bases in between. The CDR3 is 14 residues long. CDR3 sequence (DNA): TGCAGCGTTGGGCAAAACTCTGGGGCCAACGTCCTGACTTTC. It codes for CSVGQNSGANVLTF.

This clone was detected a few times. The chain uses TRBV5-1 and TRBJ1-2; TRBD1 agrees at 7 bases. The CDR3 extends over 14 amino acids. Germline V gives CDR1 SGHRS, CDR2 YFSETQ. J was trimmed by 4 bases and V by 5 bases; bases with no gene match: 8. The CDR3 reads CASSRDRGAYGYTF. The CDR3 DNA sequence: TGCGCCAGCAGTCGGGACAGAGGCGCCTATGGCTACACCTTC.

This clone appeared a few times. The V gene is TRBV2, the J gene TRBJ2-7, with D maybe TRBD2 (6 bases). Trimming took off 6 bases at V and 1 base at J, with 10 bases between the two ends. CDR1 and CDR2 (germline): SNHLY, FYNNEI. CDR3 size: 13 residues. CDR3 amino acids: CASRPGGSYEQYV. The CDR3 coding sequence is TGTGCCAGCAGACCTGGGGGGTCCTACGAGCAGTACGTC.

The genes are TRBV18 and TRBJ2-5, with 8 bases aligning to TRBD1. The germline CDR1 and CDR2 sequences are KGHSH and LQKENI. The CDR3 loop spans 16 amino acids. The ends lost 4 bases at V and 2 bases at J; junction bases unmatched: 9. The CDR3 DNA follows: TGTGCCAGCTCACTTGGACAGGGACTGATTCAAGAGACCCAGTACTTC. This translates into CASSLGQGLIQETQYF. Together with reference TRBV18 and TRBJ2-5, the CDR3 gives the full variable domain: NAGVMQNPRHLVRRRGQEARLRCSPMKGHSHVYWYRQLPEEGLKFMVYLQKENIIDESGMPKERFSAEFPKEGPSILRIQQVVRGDSAAYFCASSLGQGLIQETQYFGPGTRLLVL.

The table lists this clone with a count of one. The chain has TRBV7-2 and TRBJ2-7; D possibly corresponds to TRBD2 (6 bases). Germline V gives CDR1 SGHTA, CDR2 FQGNSA. Trimming removed 5 bases from V and 2 bases from J, with 10 bases in between. The CDR3 spans 13 residues. The CDR3 loop reads CASSLAGTYEQYV. The CDR3 nucleotides are TGTGCCAGCAGCCTCGCGGGGACCTACGAGCAGTACGTC.

The chain has TRBV7-3 and TRBJ2-5; D possibly corresponds to TRBD2 (6 bases). CDR1 SGHTA and CDR2 FQGTGA come from the germline V gene. This CDR3 region has 14 residues. Trimming took off 1 base at V and 8 bases at J, with 14 bases between the two ends. CDR3 residues: CASSLSGDAGTQYF. The DNA of the CDR3 is TGTGCCAGCAGCTTAAGTGGGGACGCGGGAACCCAGTACTTC.

The chain recombines TRBV20-1 with TRBJ2-3; weak D call: TRBD2 (5 bases). This CDR3 contains 10 residues. Germline V lookup: CDR1 DFQATT, CDR2 SNEGSKA (reference sequence). The CDR3 nucleotides read TGCAGCAAGCGGCTAGATACGCAGTATTTT. Translated: CSKRLDTQYF.